This T cell receptor beta chain was sequenced in a study of CD8 T cells in Susac syndrome. The trim removed 0 bases at V and 8 bases at J, leaving 10 bases unmatched. The CDR3 runs 16 residues. CDR1 and CDR2 (germline): SGHNT, YYREEE (reference sequence). A quantity of about 0.5 to 1 ug RNA underwent reverse transcription using random hexamers. MiXCR was run by TCRdb on the immunoSEQ multiplex PCR reads, yielding one entry per CDR3 protein. The sample yields fewer than 150,000 distinct CDR3 sequences, roughly 96% seen once. Bulk CD8+ and CD4+ cells came from magnetic negative isolation; CD8+ TEMRA by FACS.

The chain employs TRBV5-4 and TRBJ1-4, with 7 bases aligning to TRBD1. The sample was CD4+ T cells from PBMCs. The source is a human donor in good health. This CDR3 is CASSLGETGFGEKLFF. CDR3 nucleotide sequence: TGTGCCAGCAGCTTGGGGGAGACAGGGTTCGGGGAAAAACTGTTTTTT.